The present T cell receptor beta chain was sequenced within a study of blood T cell repertoires in COVID-19. Study-level background: The United States, Italy and Spain supplied acute and convalescent COVID-19 samples. T cells, B-cell-depleted T cells, or PBMCs provided the cDNA or gDNA that served as material.

Authors' processing steps: Estimation of nucleated cell counts was performed using reference gene primer amplification. Measured with immunoSEQ multiplex PCR; TCRdb has only the in-frame clones, and not every one. V, J and clone size reflect that table, while D and trimming were determined from the DNA. The sample has 140,000 to 150,000 clones, 75% to 85% seen once. Germline values: CDR1 MNHEY, CDR2 SVGAGI. The V segment lost 2 bases and the J segment 9 bases; nucleotides outside the gene matches: 9. The CDR3 has 15 amino acids. The clonotype was recovered from a man in his fifties or sixties with acute or convalescent COVID-19. J is TRBJ2-7 and V is TRBV6-5, with 11 positions matching TRBD1. Material: peripheral blood. CDR3 bases: TGTGCCAGCAGTTACGGGACAGGGGGGTTTGGTGGGCAGTACTTC. It specifies CASSYGTGGFGGQYF.